One and the same sample provided the 7 T cell receptor beta chains below, sequenced in a study of blood T cell repertoires in COVID-19. Here immunoSEQ multiplex PCR was the method, and the copy in TCRdb shows in-frame clones only, minus some. The sample has about 230,000 clones, around 80% seen once. Sequenced sample: peripheral blood. The receptors here all came from a man between 35 and 55 years old with acute or convalescent COVID-19.

The V and J genes are TRBV5-1 and TRBJ2-7; weak D call: TRBD2 (6 bases). The CDR3 loop spans 15 amino acids. Germline V CDR1 and CDR2: SGHRS, YFSETQ. V shed 3 bases and J shed 5 bases, with 18 bases lying between them. CDR3 residues: CASSSRGTEVDEQYF. CDR3 sequence (DNA): TGCGCCAGCAGCTCCCGGGGGACCGAGGTAGACGAGCAGTACTTC.

The chain carries TRBV30 and TRBJ1-2; D may be TRBD1 (5 bases). Germline CDR1 GTSNPN, CDR2 SVGIG (reference sequence). V shed 1 base and J shed 4 bases, with 7 bases lying between them. The CDR3 covers 12 residues. This chain's CDR3 is CAWSAGFYGYTF. CDR3 DNA: TGTGCCTGGAGTGCAGGGTTCTATGGCTACACCTTC.

V and J are TRBV4-2 and TRBJ1-2; D not certain. The V gene's germline CDR1 is LGHNA and CDR2 YNFKEQ. The CDR3 has 15 amino acids. V was trimmed by 1 base and J by 2 bases, leaving 11 bases between them. CDR3 nucleotide sequence: TGTGCCAGCAGCCAAGCTAATACGGGAAACTATGGCTACACCTTC. Translating it yields CASSQANTGNYGYTF.

V usage is TRBV7-2 and J usage is TRBJ2-7, with 8 bases matching TRBD2. Per the germline V gene, CDR1 is SGHTA and CDR2 is FQGNSA. The CDR3 sequence is 16 residues long. With V trimmed by 5 bases and J by 0 bases, 9 bases remained unmatched. CDR3 bases: TGTGCCAGCAGCCCTACGGGGGGGCTCCGCTCCTACGAGCAGTACTTC. Amino acids: CASSPTGGLRSYEQYF.

The chain recombines TRBV7-2 with TRBJ2-2; 8 bases fit TRBD2. Germline V CDR1 and CDR2: SGHTA, FQGNSA. This CDR3 has 13 residues. V was pared by 8 bases and J by 7 bases, with 6 bases of the junction left unmatched. In DNA, the CDR3 is TGTGCCAGCGGGACGGGAGGGAGCGGGGAGCTGTTTTTT. It specifies CASGTGGSGELFF.

The chain employs TRBV18 and TRBJ1-6; D is perhaps TRBD1 (6 bases). The CDR3 sequence is 14 residues long. Germline V gene sequence: CDR1 KGHSH, CDR2 LQKENI. With 5 bases removed from V and 5 bases from J, the gap between germline ends came to 10 bases. This chain's CDR3 is CASSTDSNNSPLHF. CDR3 in DNA: TGTGCCAGCTCAACGGACAGTAATAATTCACCCCTCCACTTT.

The chain uses TRBV6-5 and TRBJ2-3, with TRBD1 as a possible D gene (5 bases). The CDR3 is made up of 11 amino acids. V lost 9 bases to trimming and J lost 6 bases, with 10 bases between them. Germline assignment: CDR1 MNHEY and CDR2 SVGAGI. The CDR3 spells CASAGYDTQYF. CDR3 bases: TGTGCCAGTGCAGGGTACGATACGCAGTATTTT.